The sequence of this T cell receptor (beta chain) was determined in a study of T cell responses to AZD1222 COVID-19 vaccine. V lost 0 bases and J lost 5, with 11 bases in between. Per germline, CDR1 SGHAT and CDR2 FQNNGV. This CDR3 has 15 amino acids. The data were produced by immunoSEQ multiplex PCR, yet TCRdb's version contains in-frame clones alone and is incomplete. In the table there are roughly 150,000 clones, about nine tenths of which are singletons. Sample: peripheral blood, taken on day 0 of AZD1222 vaccination. The rearrangement joins TRBV11-2 to TRBJ2-1; the D call may be TRBD1 or TRBD2 (5 bases each). The TCR comes from an adult in good health. The CDR3 region has the DNA TGTGCCAGCAGCTTAGACCCCGGGACCAACAATGAGCAGTTCTTC. Translated, it gives CASSLDPGTNNEQFF.